The TCR beta chain under discussion was sequenced for a study of identical twins. The CDR3 covers 16 residues. From germline, CDR1 is SGHRS and CDR2 YFSETQ. Germline trimming cut 0 bases from V and 6 bases from J; bases unmatched to any gene: 6. Template switching added a universal primer site, and cDNA bore unique molecular identifiers. TCRdb recomputed calls from the 5' RACE reads with MiXCR, one row per CDR3 protein. The profile covers around 470,000 distinct CDR3 sequences, with about 14% appearing a single time and approximately 0.52% taken by the ten largest. This clonotype appeared a few times. This sample also belongs to another study, concerning yellow fever vaccine responses in identical twins.

This sequence was found in a woman aged 18-29 years in good health. Input material: CD4+ T cells sorted from blood. The chain has TRBV5-1 and TRBJ2-3; 11 bases match TRBD2. The CDR3 loop is CASSLGLAGKQDTQYF. The CDR3 nucleotides read TGCGCCAGCAGCTTGGGACTAGCGGGAAAGCAGGATACGCAGTATTTT. Full variable domain (rest looked up from reference TRBV5-1 and TRBJ2-3): KAGVTQTPRYLIKTRGQQVTLSCSPISGHRSVSWYQQTPGQGLQFLFEYFSETQRNKGNFPGRFSGRQFSNSRSEMNVSTLELGDSALYLCASSLGLAGKQDTQYFGPGTRLTVL.